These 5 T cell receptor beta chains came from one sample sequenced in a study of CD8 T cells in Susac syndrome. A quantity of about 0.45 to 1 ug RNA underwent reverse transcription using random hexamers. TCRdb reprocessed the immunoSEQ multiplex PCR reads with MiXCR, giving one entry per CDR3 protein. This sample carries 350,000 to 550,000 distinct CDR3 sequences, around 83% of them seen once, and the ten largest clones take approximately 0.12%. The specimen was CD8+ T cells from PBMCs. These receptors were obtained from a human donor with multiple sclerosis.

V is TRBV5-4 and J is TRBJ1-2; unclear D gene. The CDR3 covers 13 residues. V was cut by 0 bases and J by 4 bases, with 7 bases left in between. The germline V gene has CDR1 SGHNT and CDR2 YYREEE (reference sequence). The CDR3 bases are TGTGCCAGCAGCTTGGTTCAAGTCTATGGCTACACCTTC. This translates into CASSLVQVYGYTF.

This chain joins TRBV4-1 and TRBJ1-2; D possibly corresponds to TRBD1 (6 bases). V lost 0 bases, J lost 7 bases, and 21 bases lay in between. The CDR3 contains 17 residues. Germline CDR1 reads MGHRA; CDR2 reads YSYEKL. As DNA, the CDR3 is TGCGCCAGCAGCCAAGATAAGACAACAGGACAGTCGGTTGGCTACACCTTC. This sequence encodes CASSQDKTTGQSVGYTF.

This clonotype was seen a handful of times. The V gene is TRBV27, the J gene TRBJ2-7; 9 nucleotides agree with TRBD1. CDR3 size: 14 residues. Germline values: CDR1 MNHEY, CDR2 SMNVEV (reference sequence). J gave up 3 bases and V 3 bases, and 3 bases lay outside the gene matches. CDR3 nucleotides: TGTGCCAGCAGTTTTACGACAGGGGGCTACGAGCAGTACTTC. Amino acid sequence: CASSFTTGGYEQYF.

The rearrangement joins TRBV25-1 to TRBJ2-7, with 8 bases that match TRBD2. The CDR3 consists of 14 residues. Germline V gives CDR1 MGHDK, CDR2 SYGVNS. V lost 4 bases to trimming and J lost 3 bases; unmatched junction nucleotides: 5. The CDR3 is CASSGLAPSYEQYF. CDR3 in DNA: TGTGCCAGCAGTGGACTAGCGCCGAGCTACGAGCAGTACTTC.

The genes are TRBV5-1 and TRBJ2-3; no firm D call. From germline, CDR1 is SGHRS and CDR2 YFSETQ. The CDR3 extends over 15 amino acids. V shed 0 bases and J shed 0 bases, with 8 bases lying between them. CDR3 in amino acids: CASSLVSPSTDTQYF. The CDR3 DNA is TGCGCCAGCAGCTTGGTTTCCCCTAGCACAGATACGCAGTATTTT.